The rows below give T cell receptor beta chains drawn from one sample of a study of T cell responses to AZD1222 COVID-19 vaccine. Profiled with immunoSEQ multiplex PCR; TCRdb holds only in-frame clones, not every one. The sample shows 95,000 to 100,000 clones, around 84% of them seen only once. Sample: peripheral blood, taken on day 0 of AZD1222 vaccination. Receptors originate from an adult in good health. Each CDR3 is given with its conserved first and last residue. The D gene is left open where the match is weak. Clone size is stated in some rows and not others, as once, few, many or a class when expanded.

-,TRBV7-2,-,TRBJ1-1,TGTGCCAGCAGCTTAGATCCGACCTTT,CASSLDPTF
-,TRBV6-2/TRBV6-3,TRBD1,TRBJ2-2,TGTGCCAGCAGCCGGGGACAGGGAGACACCGGGGAGCTGTTTTTT,CASSRGQGDTGELFF
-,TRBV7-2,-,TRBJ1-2,TGTGCCAGCAGCCCCCAGGGAAACTATGGCTACACCTTC,CASSPQGNYGYTF
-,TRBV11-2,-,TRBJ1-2,TGTGCCAGCAGCTTAGTTACGTATGGCTACACCTTC,CASSLVTYGYTF
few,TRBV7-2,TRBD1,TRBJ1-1,TGTGCCAGCAGCTTAGAGTGGACAGGCGGCACTGAAGCTTTCTTT,CASSLEWTGGTEAFF
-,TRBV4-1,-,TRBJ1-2,TGCGCCAGCAGCCATCCCAGCGGGCGGGGGACCCAGGGTGGCTACACCTTC,CASSHPSGRGTQGGYTF
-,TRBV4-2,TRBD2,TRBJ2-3,TGTGCCAGCAGCCACGCTAGCGGGGGGGGTCACACAGATACGCAGTATTTT,CASSHASGGGHTDTQYF
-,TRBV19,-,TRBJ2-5,TGTGCCAGTAGTATCGTCGCTGGGCAAGAGACCCAGTACTTC,CASSIVAGQETQYF
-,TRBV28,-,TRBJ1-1,TGTGCCAGCAGTTTAGGCGGGCCCCACACTGAAGCTTTCTTT,CASSLGGPHTEAFF
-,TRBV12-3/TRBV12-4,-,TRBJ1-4,TGTGCCAGCAGCTCCGGGACGTATGAAAAACTGTTTTTT,CASSSGTYEKLFF
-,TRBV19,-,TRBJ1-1,TGTGCCAGTAGTCCCCGGGGTGGGCAGCAGAGGAACACTGAAGCTTTCTTT,CASSPRGGQQRNTEAFF
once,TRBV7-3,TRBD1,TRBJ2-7,TGTGCCAGCAGCCTCGGACAGGGCGCGCAGTACTTC,CASSLGQGAQYF
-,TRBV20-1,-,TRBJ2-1,TGCAGTGCAAGCTCCTACAATGAGCAGTTCTTC,CSASSYNEQFF
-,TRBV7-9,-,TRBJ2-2,TGTGCCAGCGCACTGGGCACCGGGGAGCTGTTTTTT,CASALGTGELFF
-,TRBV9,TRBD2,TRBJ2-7,TGTGCCAGCAGCGTAGGACTAGCGGGAGACAACCACGAGCAGTACTTC,CASSVGLAGDNHEQYF
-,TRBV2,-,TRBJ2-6,TGTGCCAGCAGGGCTGGGGCCAACGTCCTGACTTTC,CASRAGANVLTF
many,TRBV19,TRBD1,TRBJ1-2,TGTGCCAGTAGTATTTTGTCGGACAGGAGACGCAACTATGGCTACACCTTC,CASSILSDRRRNYGYTF
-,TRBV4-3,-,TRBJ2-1,TGCGCCAGCAGCCTCGGCCAAATTCGGAATGAGCAGTTCTTC,CASSLGQIRNEQFF
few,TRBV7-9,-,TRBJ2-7,TGTGCCAGCAGCTCAGGACGGTACTACGAGCAGTACTTC,CASSSGRYYEQYF
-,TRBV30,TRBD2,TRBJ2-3,TGTGCCTGGAGCTCAGAACTAGCGGCCGCGGGTACGCAGTATTTT,CAWSSELAAAGTQYF
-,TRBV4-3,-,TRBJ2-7,TGCGCCAGCAGCCTACAAAGAGGGCCAGTCTACGAGCAGTACTTC,CASSLQRGPVYEQYF
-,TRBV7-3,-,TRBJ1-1,TGTGCCAGCAGCTCAAGCGCGAACACTGAAGCTTTCTTT,CASSSSANTEAFF
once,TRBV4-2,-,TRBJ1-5,TGTGCCAGCAGCCAATGGGCAGACTATAGCAATCAGCCCCAGCATTTT,CASSQWADYSNQPQHF
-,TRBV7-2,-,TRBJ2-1,TGTGCCAGCAGACAAGACCCACGGGGTTTCGATGAGCAGTTCTTC,CASRQDPRGFDEQFF
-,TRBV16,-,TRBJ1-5,TGTGCCAGCAGCCAGGGTAGGAGTAATCAGCCCCAGCATTTT,CASSQGRSNQPQHF
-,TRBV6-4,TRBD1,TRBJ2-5,TGTGCCAGCAGCGTCGACAGGGGGGAGACCCAGTACTTC,CASSVDRGETQYF
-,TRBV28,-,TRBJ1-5,TGTGCCGCCCTACCACCTAATCAGCCCCAGCATTTT,CAALPPNQPQHF
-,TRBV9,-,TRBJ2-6,TGTGCCAGCAGCCCAATGGTCTCTGGGGCCAACGTCCTGACTTTC,CASSPMVSGANVLTF
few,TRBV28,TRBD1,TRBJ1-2,TGTGCCAGCAGTTCCTCAGGACAGGGTAAAGGTGGCTACACCTTC,CASSSSGQGKGGYTF
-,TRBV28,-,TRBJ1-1,TGTGCCAGCAGTGAACTGGTATCGAACACTGAAGCTTTCTTT,CASSELVSNTEAFF
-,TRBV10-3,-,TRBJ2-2,TGTGCCATCAGTGGAGGGGTGGGCCCGAACACCGGGGAGCTGTTTTTT,CAISGGVGPNTGELFF
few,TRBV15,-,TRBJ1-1,TGTGCCACCAGCAGAGGGTCGAACACTGAAGCTTTCTTT,CATSRGSNTEAFF
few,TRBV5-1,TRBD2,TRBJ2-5,TGCGCCAGCCGAAAGCGGGAGGCCTTCAACCCACAAGAGACCCAGTACTTC,CASRKREAFNPQETQYF
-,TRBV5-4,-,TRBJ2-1,TGTGCCAGCAGCTTATCTCTGGGAGACTCTTACAATGAGCAGTTCTTC,CASSLSLGDSYNEQFF
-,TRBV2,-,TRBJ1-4,TGTGCCAGCAGTGCAGGACAAGCCTTTAAACTGTTTTTT,CASSAGQAFKLFF
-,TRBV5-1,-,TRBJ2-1,TGCGCCAGCAGCTTAGAGACCCGGAGCTCCTACAATGAGCAGTTCTTC,CASSLETRSSYNEQFF
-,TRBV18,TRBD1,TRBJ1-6,TGTGCCAGCTCACCACAGGGACAGCTGAGTTCACCCCTCCACTTT,CASSPQGQLSSPLHF
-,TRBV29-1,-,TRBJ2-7,TGCAGCGTTGGTAGTCTCTACGAGCAGTACTTC,CSVGSLYEQYF
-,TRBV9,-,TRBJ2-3,TGTGCCAGCAGCGTCACAGGAGGGTACACAGATACGCAGTATTTT,CASSVTGGYTDTQYF
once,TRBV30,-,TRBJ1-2,TGTGCCTGGAGTGACGGTTATGGCTACACCTTC,CAWSDGYGYTF
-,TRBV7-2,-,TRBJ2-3,TGTGCCAGCAGCTTAGCTGTTAGCACAGATACGCAGTATTTT,CASSLAVSTDTQYF
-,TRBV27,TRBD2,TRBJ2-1,TGTGCCAGCAGTTTTGGTCTAGCGGGAAGGAATGAGCAGTTCTTC,CASSFGLAGRNEQFF
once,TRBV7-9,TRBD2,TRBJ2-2,TGTGCCAGCAGCTTAGCTAGCGGGAGGGGCACCGGGGAGCTGTTTTTT,CASSLASGRGTGELFF
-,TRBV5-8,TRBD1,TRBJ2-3,TGTGCCAGCAGCTTGGTAGGGGGCAGCACAGATACGCAGTATTTT,CASSLVGGSTDTQYF
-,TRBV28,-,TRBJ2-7,TGTGCCAGCAGTTCTACGGGGGGCTCCCACGAGCAGTACTTC,CASSSTGGSHEQYF
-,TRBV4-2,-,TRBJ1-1,TGTGCCAGCAGCCAAGATCGGGGGCAGCGAGAAGCTTTCTTT,CASSQDRGQREAFF
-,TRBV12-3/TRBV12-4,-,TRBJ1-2,TGTGCCACCAAAAGGGGGGAGAATTATGGCTACACCTTC,CATKRGENYGYTF
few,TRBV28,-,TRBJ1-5,TGTGCCAGCAGTTTCGGCGAAACGTTCGCGGTAACGAGCAATCAGCCCCAGCATTTT,CASSFGETFAVTSNQPQHF
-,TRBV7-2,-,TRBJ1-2,TGTGCCAGCAGCGAATTGCGTGGGGGCTACACCTTC,CASSELRGGYTF
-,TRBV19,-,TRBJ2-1,TGTGCCAGTAGCCTAAGCGGCAGCTCCTACAATGAGCAGTTCTTC,CASSLSGSSYNEQFF
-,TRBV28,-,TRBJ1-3,TGTGCCAGCAGACAGAGCTCTGGAAACACCATATATTTT,CASRQSSGNTIYF
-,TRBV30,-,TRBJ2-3,TGTGCCTGGAAGCAGGATACGCAGTATTTT,CAWKQDTQYF
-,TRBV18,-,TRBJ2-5,TGTGCCAGCTCACCCGCCAGTGCGGTGACCCAGTACTTC,CASSPASAVTQYF
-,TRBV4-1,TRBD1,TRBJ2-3,TGCGCCAGCAAACAGGGGTTAGGATCAGATACGCAGTATTTT,CASKQGLGSDTQYF
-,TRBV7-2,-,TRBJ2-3,TGTGCCAGCAGCTTACAGGGGCGGGATACGCAGTATTTT,CASSLQGRDTQYF